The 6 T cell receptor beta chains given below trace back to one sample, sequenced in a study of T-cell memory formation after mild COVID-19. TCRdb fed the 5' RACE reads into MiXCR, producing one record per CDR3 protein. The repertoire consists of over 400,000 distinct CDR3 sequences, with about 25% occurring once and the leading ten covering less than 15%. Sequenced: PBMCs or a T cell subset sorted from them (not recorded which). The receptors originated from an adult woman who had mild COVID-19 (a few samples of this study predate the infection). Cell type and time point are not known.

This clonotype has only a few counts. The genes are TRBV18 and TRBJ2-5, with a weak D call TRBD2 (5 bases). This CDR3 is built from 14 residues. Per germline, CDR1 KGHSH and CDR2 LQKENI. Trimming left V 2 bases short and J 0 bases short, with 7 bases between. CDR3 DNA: TGTGCCAGCTCACCATCGGGAAACCAAGAGACCCAGTACTTC. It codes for CASSPSGNQETQYF.

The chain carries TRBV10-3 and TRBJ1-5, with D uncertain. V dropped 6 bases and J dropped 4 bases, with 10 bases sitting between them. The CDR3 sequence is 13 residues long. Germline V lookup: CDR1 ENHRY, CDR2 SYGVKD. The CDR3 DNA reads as TGTGCCATCAGGACTACAGAAAATCAGCCCCAGCATTTT. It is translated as CAIRTTENQPQHF.

This chain's CDR3 is CASSLQASGGGSYNEQFF. The CDR3 nucleotides are TGTGCCAGCAGCTTACAAGCTAGCGGGGGGGGCTCCTACAATGAGCAGTTCTTC. This rearrangement joins TRBV11-2 to TRBJ2-1; 12 bases line up with TRBD2. V shed 2 bases and J 0 bases; nucleotides not matched to a gene: 5. This CDR3 comprises 18 residues. CDR1 SGHAT and CDR2 FQNNGV come from the germline V gene.

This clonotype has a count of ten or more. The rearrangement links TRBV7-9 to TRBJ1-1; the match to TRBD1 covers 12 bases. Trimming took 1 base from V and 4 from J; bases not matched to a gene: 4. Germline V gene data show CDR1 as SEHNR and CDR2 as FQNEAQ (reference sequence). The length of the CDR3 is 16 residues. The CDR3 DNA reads TGTGCCAGCAGCTTAGGGGACAGGGGGCTGCGCACTGAAGCTTTCTTT. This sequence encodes CASSLGDRGLRTEAFF.

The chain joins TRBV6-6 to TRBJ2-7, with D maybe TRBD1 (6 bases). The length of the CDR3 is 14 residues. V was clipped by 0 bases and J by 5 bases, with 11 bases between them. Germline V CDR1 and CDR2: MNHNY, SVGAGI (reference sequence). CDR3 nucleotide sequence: TGTGCCAGCAGTTACTCGATAAGGACAGACGAGCAGTACTTC. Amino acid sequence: CASSYSIRTDEQYF.

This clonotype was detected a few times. The CDR3 loop reads CASSQDIRLNEKLFF. In DNA form, the CDR3 reads TGCGCCAGCAGCCAAGATATACGACTTAATGAAAAACTGTTTTTT. The V gene is TRBV4-1, the J gene TRBJ1-4; D unresolved. V was cut by 0 bases and J by 4 bases, with 9 bases left in between. This CDR3 region has 15 residues. Germline V gene lookup returns CDR1 MGHRA and CDR2 YSYEKL.